A selection of T cell receptor beta chains follows, all from one sample in a study of T cell responses to AZD1222 COVID-19 vaccine. Clones were read by immunoSEQ multiplex PCR, and TCRdb kept only the in-frame ones, dropping some. The sample includes about 120,000 clones, around 86% seen only once; the top ten take 20% to 25%. The starting material was peripheral blood, obtained on day 0 of AZD1222 vaccination. The receptors derive from an adult in good health. Both conserved end residues are trimmed from each CDR3. Expanded clones are given a class, and other clones once, few, many or no size at all.

size: .
J: TRBJ2-3
V: TRBV7-3
CDR3: ASSLKTSGGVHTQY

size: .
J: TRBJ1-6
V: TRBV20-1
CDR3: SASQGQSNSPLH

size: .
J: TRBJ2-7
V: TRBV6-2/TRBV6-3
CDR3: ASSSVPGLAGAEGEQY

size: .
J: TRBJ2-3
V: TRBV9
CDR3: ASARITDTQY

size: .
J: TRBJ2-7
V: TRBV7-2
CDR3: ASSLVSGGSYEQY

size: .
J: TRBJ1-2
V: TRBV11-2
CDR3: ASSSGTGLSGYT

size: .
J: TRBJ1-2
V: TRBV7-2
CDR3: ASSRGSNYGYT

size: .
J: TRBJ2-7
V: TRBV15
CDR3: ATSRGLGDREQY

size: .
J: TRBJ1-2
V: TRBV6-5
CDR3: ASTKTGTDYGYT

size: .
J: TRBJ1-1
V: TRBV21-1
CDR3: ASSKARGSGAEAF

size: .
J: TRBJ2-5
V: TRBV7-2
CDR3: ASSLWRVSETQY

size: .
J: TRBJ1-4
V: TRBV11-2
CDR3: ASSYDIATNEKLF

size: .
J: TRBJ1-2
V: TRBV30
CDR3: AWSLAHGYT

size: .
J: TRBJ1-4
V: TRBV7-8
CDR3: ASSRLLNPTNEKLF

size: .
J: TRBJ1-2
V: TRBV19
CDR3: ASSMVTGTNYGYT

size: .
J: TRBJ2-5
V: TRBV5-1
CDR3: ASTRRGGYQETQY

size: .
J: TRBJ1-3
V: TRBV10-3
CDR3: AISETGGAGNTIY

size: .
J: TRBJ1-2
V: TRBV5-1
CDR3: ASSLVGVEGGYT

size: .
J: TRBJ1-3
V: TRBV7-2
CDR3: ASSLGVFPGNTIY

size: once
J: TRBJ2-7
V: TRBV5-5
CDR3: ASSFGLAGYEQY

size: .
J: TRBJ2-1
V: TRBV28
CDR3: ASSYPGTGGGEQF

size: .
J: TRBJ2-1
V: TRBV11-2
CDR3: ASSLDRPGGYNEQF

size: .
J: TRBJ1-1
V: TRBV5-5
CDR3: ASTVGSGLLYSNTEAF

size: few
J: TRBJ1-2
V: TRBV30
CDR3: AWSVRGAQGSYGYT

size: .
J: TRBJ2-7
V: TRBV30
CDR3: AWSVGRGLYEQY

size: .
J: TRBJ1-1
V: TRBV21-1
CDR3: ASSKDSMNTEAF

size: few
J: TRBJ1-2
V: TRBV19
CDR3: ASSIGGNRAGYT